This entry concerns a single T cell receptor beta chain. The multiple sclerosis controls comprised treatment-naive patients whose relapsing-remitting disease was stable or active. In contrast to the negatively isolated CD8+ and CD4+ T cells, TEMRA cells were FACS-enriched. The source of the sample is a study of CD8 T cells in Susac syndrome. The CDR3 runs to 14 residues. V was clipped by 0 bases and J by 2 bases, with 7 bases between them. Per germline, CDR1 LNHNV and CDR2 YYDKDF (reference sequence). After extraction with the RNeasy kit, 0.5 to 1 ug of the RNA was reverse transcribed using random hexamers. Across 54 Vbeta and 13 Jbeta, TCR beta CDR3 was amplified with immunoSEQ multiplex PCR. TCRdb recomputed calls from the immunoSEQ multiplex PCR reads with MiXCR, one row per CDR3 protein. The table includes approximately 140,000 distinct CDR3 sequences, approximately 95% detected once.

The specimen was CD4+ T cells from PBMCs. This TCR was sampled from a human donor with multiple sclerosis. The rearrangement joins TRBV15 to TRBJ1-2; the D is unclear. CDR3 amino acids: CATSRDQVNYGYTF. CDR3 sequence (DNA): TGTGCCACCAGCAGAGATCAGGTCAACTATGGCTACACCTTC.